This record concerns one TCR beta chain sequence. Patients of the Seattle cohort, enrolled during active infection, were followed longitudinally. This sample stems from a study of blood T cell repertoires in COVID-19. Study background: Donors in the United States, Italy and Spain gave samples during acute or convalescent COVID-19. PBMCs, B-cell-depleted T cells, or T cells were the source of the cDNA or gDNA that made up the material.

In the original processing: By means of reference gene primer amplification, nucleated cell counts were estimated. Profiled with immunoSEQ multiplex PCR; TCRdb holds only in-frame clones, not every one. The V and J calls and the clone size are those of that table, but D and trimming were determined from the DNA. Of around 100,000 clones listed, 89% were seen once; the top ten hold around 2.8%. Germline trimming cut 6 bases from V and 2 bases from J; bases unmatched to any gene: 5. Germline CDR1 and CDR2: KGHSH and LQKENI. The CDR3 runs to 15 residues. The receptor's source is a middle-aged man with COVID-19, enrolled during active disease. Sequencing input: peripheral blood. The V and J genes are TRBV18 and TRBJ1-5, with TRBD1 identical over 9 bases. The CDR3 loop reads CASSQDRGGNQPQHF. CDR3 coding DNA: TGTGCCAGCTCCCAGGACAGGGGAGGCAATCAGCCCCAGCATTTT.